There are many counts of the clone carrying this TCR beta chain. Antigen: not known. This entry comes from a study of T cell repertoires in cytomegalovirus infection. V trimming: 1 base; J trimming: 7 bases; junction bases outside the gene matches: 8. The CDR3 totals 16 residues. Germline-derived CDR1 and CDR2 are SGHTA and FQGNSA. Overall study findings and caveats: Predominance within the ex vivo response was attributable to HLA-C-restricted CMV-specific TCR beta clonotypes.

MiXCR, run by TCRdb on the reads, gives a single entry per CDR3 protein. The sample shows 400,000 or so distinct CDR3 sequences, about 33% of them seen only once. This clonotype was sampled from a human donor in good health (CMV status not recorded). Some clones in this sample may be carry-over from other donors' samples. The specimen sequenced was PBMCs. V and J are TRBV7-2 and TRBJ2-2; 8 bases match TRBD1. CDR3 sequence: CASSLVPDRVNGELFF. DNA for the CDR3: TGTGCCAGCAGCTTAGTCCCGGACAGGGTGAACGGGGAGCTGTTTTTT.